This section outlines one T cell receptor (beta chain) sequence together with its context. Its antigen remains unidentified. The trim removed 7 bases at V and 3 bases at J, leaving 6 bases unmatched. The CDR3 totals 14 residues. Germline V CDR1 and CDR2: MDHEN, SYDVKM. The sample is drawn from a study of cytomegalovirus exposure and HLA in healthy donors. With 60 Vbeta and 13 Jbeta primers, the PCR was carried out. Sequenced by immunoSEQ multiplex PCR; TCRdb stores in-frame clones only, minus some. The sample consists of roughly 100,000 clones, about four fifths of them appearing once. Study-level points and caveats: Immune exposure information comprised only CMV serostatus.

The sequence came from a man aged 25 to 40 in good health and CMV-seronegative. V gene TRBV28 combines with J gene TRBJ2-3; the match to TRBD2 covers 8 bases. The specimen was PBMCs. Written as DNA, the CDR3 is TGTGCCAGCACGGGAGGGCCTGGTACAGATACGCAGTATTTT. Its protein is CASTGGPGTDTQYF.